This passage covers 2 T cell receptor beta chains from one sample sequenced in a study of PD-L1 blockade in urothelial cancer. Sequencing used immunoSEQ multiplex PCR; TCRdb keeps in-frame clones, though not all of them. The table includes 70,000 to 90,000 clones, about four fifths detected once. The sample consisted of PBMCs, taken around atezolizumab (anti-PD-L1) treatment. These receptors were collected from a man aged 65-85 years with urothelial cancer.

The chain combines TRBV14 with TRBJ2-2; 10 nucleotides line up with TRBD2. Germline trimming cut 4 bases from V and 6 bases from J; bases unmatched to any gene: 5. CDR1 is SGHDN, CDR2 FVKESK, per germline. The CDR3 sequence is 15 residues long. The CDR3 is CASSPPLAGAGELFF. Here the CDR3 DNA reads TGTGCCAGCAGCCCCCCCCTAGCGGGAGCCGGGGAGCTGTTTTTT.

The chain couples TRBV7-3 to TRBJ2-1, with D tentatively TRBD2 (6 bases). CDR1 SGHTA and CDR2 FQGTGA come from the germline V gene. This CDR3 is built from 16 residues. Trimming removed 2 bases from V and 3 bases from J, with 14 bases in between. CDR3 DNA sequence: TGTGCCAGCAGCTTATTCGGTAGCGGCAGCTACAATGAGCAGTTCTTC. Its translation: CASSLFGSGSYNEQFF.